This is a list of T cell receptor beta chains from one sample in a study of blood T cell repertoires in COVID-19. Some clones are missing from TCRdb's copy, which holds only in-frame ones; the method was immunoSEQ multiplex PCR. The table has around 250,000 clones, around 82% seen once; the top ten hold roughly 8.6%. Sequencing was performed on peripheral blood. These receptors were collected from a human donor in a cohort sampled during active COVID-19. Both conserved end residues are part of each CDR3. A D gene is named only where the DNA matches it firmly. Where a row states a size, it is once, few, many or the class of an expanded clone; other rows omit it.

>13|.|TRBJ1-2|TRBV18|.
CASSPQGINGYTF
TGTGCCAGCTCACCACAGGGGATCAATGGCTACACCTTC
>14|.|TRBJ2-5|TRBV19|once
CASSMYRETETQYF
TGTGCCAGTAGTATGTACAGGGAAACGGAGACCCAGTACTTC
>14|.|TRBJ2-7|TRBV21-1|.
CASSKGTSHYEQYF
TGTGCCAGCAGCAAGGGGACTAGCCACTACGAGCAGTACTTC
>15|TRBD1|TRBJ1-2|TRBV6-6|.
CASSYSKQGALGYTF
TGTGCCAGCAGTTACTCGAAACAGGGGGCATTAGGCTACACCTTC
>14|.|TRBJ1-5|TRBV6-2/TRBV6-3|.
CASSAQGRFQPQHF
TGTGCCAGCAGTGCTCAGGGTAGGTTTCAGCCCCAGCATTTT
>16|TRBD1|TRBJ2-1|TRBV5-6|.
CASRQVTGPSYNEQFF
TGTGCCAGCCGCCAGGTGACAGGGCCCTCCTACAATGAGCAGTTCTTC
>15|TRBD1|TRBJ1-5|TRBV6-6|.
CASRSGTEYNQPQHF
TGTGCCAGCAGATCCGGGACAGAGTACAATCAGCCCCAGCATTTT
>14|.|TRBJ1-5|TRBV27|.
CASSADRWNQPQHF
TGTGCCAGCAGCGCCGACAGGTGGAATCAGCCCCAGCATTTT
>14|TRBD1|TRBJ2-7|TRBV5-1|.
CASSLRQGSYEQYF
TGCGCCAGCAGCTTGAGACAGGGGTCCTACGAGCAGTACTTC
>14|TRBD1|TRBJ1-6|TRBV11-1|.
CASSQGQDNSPLHF
TGTGCCAGCAGCCAGGGACAGGATAATTCACCCCTCCACTTT
>22|TRBD2|TRBJ2-1|TRBV9|.
CASSVSITTSGGFHGSYNEQFF
TGTGCCAGCAGCGTTTCAATTACCACTAGCGGGGGGTTTCATGGGTCCTACAATGAGCAGTTCTTC
>16|TRBD1|TRBJ1-4|TRBV7-8|.
CASSPSPRTGVEKLFF
TGTGCCAGCAGCCCGTCCCCCCGGACAGGGGTTGAAAAACTGTTTTTT
>17|TRBD2|TRBJ2-3|TRBV11-2|.
CASSTGTSGGNTDTQYF
TGTGCCAGCAGCACCGGGACTAGCGGGGGGAATACAGATACGCAGTATTTT
>15|TRBD1|TRBJ2-2|TRBV7-3|.
CASSLDRVNTGELFF
TGTGCCAGCAGCCTAGACAGGGTTAACACCGGGGAGCTGTTTTTT
>18|TRBD2|TRBJ2-3|TRBV5-1|.
CASSPRTSGRARTDTQYF
TGCGCCAGCAGCCCGAGGACTAGCGGGAGGGCACGCACAGATACGCAGTATTTT
>16|.|TRBJ2-6|TRBV19|once
CASSTRRQSGANVLTF
TGTGCCAGTAGTACCCGCAGACAGTCTGGGGCCAACGTCCTGACTTTC
>20|TRBD1|TRBJ1-2|TRBV6-1|once
CASSAGQHRGGLFTNYGYTF
TGTGCTAGCAGTGCGGGACAACACAGGGGAGGACTGTTCACTAACTATGGCTACACCTTC
>13|.|TRBJ2-7|TRBV6-5|few
CASEGHSSYEQYF
TGTGCCAGCGAGGGACACAGCTCCTACGAGCAGTACTTC
>15|TRBD2|TRBJ2-1|TRBV5-1|once
CASSPERGSYNEQFF
TGCGCCAGCAGCCCCGAGCGGGGCTCCTACAATGAGCAGTTCTTC
>15|TRBD2|TRBJ2-5|TRBV9|few
CASSWTSGGAETQYF
TGTGCCAGCAGCTGGACTAGCGGGGGGGCTGAGACCCAGTACTTC
>14|TRBD1|TRBJ2-5|TRBV5-5|.
CASSFSGGAETQYF
TGTGCCAGCAGCTTTTCAGGGGGCGCGGAGACCCAGTACTTC
>14|.|TRBJ2-7|TRBV11-2|.
CASRQRLSSYEQYF
TGTGCCAGCAGACAAAGACTGAGCTCCTACGAGCAGTACTTC
>14|.|TRBJ2-7|TRBV18|.
CASSPREQAYEQYF
TGTGCCAGCTCACCACGGGAACAGGCCTACGAGCAGTACTTC
>15|.|TRBJ2-1|TRBV7-9|.
CASSPRPGPNNEQFF
TGTGCCAGCAGCCCACGGCCAGGGCCAAACAATGAGCAGTTCTTC
>11|.|TRBJ1-1|TRBV19|few
CASMVGTEAFF
TGTGCCAGTATGGTCGGCACTGAAGCTTTCTTT
>16|.|TRBJ2-2|TRBV19|.
CASSIRTGSGTGELFF
TGTGCCAGTAGTATAAGAACAGGATCGGGCACCGGGGAGCTGTTTTTT
>14|.|TRBJ2-5|TRBV7-7|.
CASSFSGAGETQYF
TGTGCTAGCAGCTTTAGCGGTGCAGGGGAGACCCAGTACTTC
>14|.|TRBJ1-1|TRBV19|.
CASSKVQANTEAFF
TGTGCCAGTAGTAAGGTGCAGGCGAACACTGAAGCTTTCTTT
>14|TRBD1|TRBJ2-7|TRBV3-1/TRBV3-2|.
CASSQVQGASEQYF
TGTGCCAGCAGCCAAGTGCAGGGGGCGAGCGAGCAGTACTTC
>15|.|TRBJ2-2|TRBV19|once
CASSDISGNTGELFF
TGTGCCAGTAGTGATATTAGCGGAAACACCGGGGAGCTGTTTTTT
>16|TRBD1|TRBJ1-5|TRBV5-1|once
CASSVWTGVSNQPQHF
TGCGCCAGCAGTGTTTGGACAGGGGTTAGCAATCAGCCCCAGCATTTT
>15|.|TRBJ1-1|TRBV5-1|.
CASSLGLISGTEAFF
TGCGCCAGCAGCTTGGGGCTTATAAGCGGCACTGAAGCTTTCTTT
>14|TRBD2|TRBJ2-5|TRBV25-1|.
CASTLSGEGETQYF
TGTGCCAGCACCCTTAGCGGGGAGGGGGAGACCCAGTACTTC
>14|.|TRBJ1-2|TRBV6-5|.
CASSTESTNYGYTF
TGTGCCAGCTCCACCGAGAGCACTAACTATGGCTACACCTTC
>14|.|TRBJ1-5|TRBV4-1|.
CASSQGQPLQPQHF
TGCGCCAGCAGCCAAGGACAGCCACTTCAGCCCCAGCATTTT
>15|.|TRBJ2-3|TRBV5-5|.
CASSHTGTSTDTQYF
TGTGCCAGCAGCCATACAGGGACAAGCACAGATACGCAGTATTTT
>16|TRBD2|TRBJ2-5|TRBV9|.
CASSRATSGKSETQYF
TGTGCCAGCAGCAGAGCGACTAGCGGGAAGTCAGAGACCCAGTACTTC
>13|.|TRBJ2-1|TRBV7-3|.
CASSLAGINEQFF
TGTGCCAGCAGCTTAGCAGGGATCAATGAGCAGTTCTTC
>13|.|TRBJ2-3|TRBV20-1|.
CSASPSWADTQYF
TGCAGTGCTAGTCCCTCCTGGGCGGATACGCAGTATTTT
>16|.|TRBJ1-2|TRBV4-1|.
CASSQLPSGPAYGYTF
TGCGCCAGCAGCCAGCTACCGAGTGGGCCAGCTTATGGCTACACCTTC
>14|TRBD1|TRBJ2-2|TRBV6-5|.
CASKGQGDTGELFF
TGTGCCAGCAAGGGACAGGGGGACACCGGGGAGCTGTTTTTT
>16|TRBD2|TRBJ2-1|TRBV7-3|.
CASSLGTSGTYNEQFF
TGTGCCAGCAGCTTAGGGACTAGCGGGACCTACAATGAGCAGTTCTTC